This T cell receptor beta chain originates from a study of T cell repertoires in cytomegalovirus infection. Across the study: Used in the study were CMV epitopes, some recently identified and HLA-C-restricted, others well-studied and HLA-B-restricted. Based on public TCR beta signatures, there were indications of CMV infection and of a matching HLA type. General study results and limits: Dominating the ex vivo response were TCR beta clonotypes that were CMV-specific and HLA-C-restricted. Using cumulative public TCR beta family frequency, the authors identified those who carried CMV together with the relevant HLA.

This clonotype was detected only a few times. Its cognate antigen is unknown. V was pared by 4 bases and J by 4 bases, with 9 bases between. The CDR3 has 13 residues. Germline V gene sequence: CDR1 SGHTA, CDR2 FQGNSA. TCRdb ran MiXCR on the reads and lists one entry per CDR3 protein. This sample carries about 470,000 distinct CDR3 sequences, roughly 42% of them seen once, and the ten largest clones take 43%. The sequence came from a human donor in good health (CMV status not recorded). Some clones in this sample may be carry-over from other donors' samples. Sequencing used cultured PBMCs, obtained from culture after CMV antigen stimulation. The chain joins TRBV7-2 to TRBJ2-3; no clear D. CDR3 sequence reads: CASSSSQSDTQYF. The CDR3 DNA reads TGTGCCAGCAGCTCCTCTCAGTCAGATACGCAGTATTTT.